What follows describes a single T cell receptor beta chain. Its specificity is not known. The CDR3 consists of 19 residues. Germline CDR1 SGHVS, CDR2 FQNEAQ. Trimming took 5 bases from V and 0 from J, leaving 23 bases between them. The sample belongs to a study of T cell responses to AZD1222 COVID-19 vaccine. Study in general: It was second doses at about 4 or about 12 weeks that were pooled.

The protocol was immunoSEQ multiplex PCR, while the TCRdb copy is restricted to in-frame clones and leaves out a portion. Here the sample spans around 58,000 clones, around 83% being singletons. Study conclusions and caveats: The donor cohort was predominantly white British with a female majority, and clonal diversity may have been underestimated. Among AZD1222 vaccinees, only five to seven were seropositive at baseline. Repertoire samples came only from after the peak T cell response.

This sequence joins TRBV7-8 and TRBJ2-4; possibly TRBD1 for D (6 bases). The TCR comes from an adult in good health. The input for sequencing was peripheral blood, taken on day 0 of AZD1222 vaccination. CDR3 region: CASSQPIPGQILAKNIQYF. DNA of the CDR3: TGTGCCAGCAGCCAACCAATACCGGGACAAATATTAGCCAAAAACATTCAGTACTTC.